The rows below give T cell receptor beta chains drawn from one sample of a study of T cell changes during pregnancy in multiple sclerosis. Only in-frame clones appear in the TCRdb table, and some are missing; sequencing was by immunoSEQ multiplex PCR. The sample includes 80,000 to 100,000 clones, approximately 92% seen only once; the top ten take 2.6%. This material consisted of peripheral blood, taken in the first trimester of pregnancy. The source of these receptors is a female donor with multiple sclerosis, enrolled in a pregnancy study. Each CDR3 is given with its conserved first and last residue. The D gene is left open where the match is weak. The size field is filled for only some rows; it gives once, few, many or a size class.

TRBJ2-1	TRBD2	TRBV5-1	NA	CASSTSAGGPYNEQFF	TGCGCCAGCAGCACGTCAGCGGGAGGGCCCTACAATGAGCAGTTCTTC
TRBJ2-3	NA	TRBV15	NA	CATSPGWAGGTDTQYF	TGTGCCACCAGCCCGGGGTGGGCCGGGGGCACAGATACGCAGTATTTT
TRBJ2-3	TRBD2	TRBV19	NA	CASRVGREVGDTQYF	TGTGCCAGTAGAGTCGGGAGGGAAGTAGGGGATACGCAGTATTTT
TRBJ2-1	NA	TRBV28	NA	CASSSTDNYNEQFF	TGTGCCAGCAGTTCCACCGACAATTACAATGAGCAGTTCTTC
TRBJ1-5	TRBD1	TRBV5-6	NA	CASSLEGGGVGNQPQHF	TGTGCCAGCAGCTTGGAAGGGGGCGGCGTCGGCAATCAGCCCCAGCATTTT
TRBJ2-1	TRBD2	TRBV11-3	NA	CASSPGGGRASYNEQFF	TGTGCCAGCAGCCCCGGTGGCGGGAGGGCCAGCTACAATGAGCAGTTCTTC
TRBJ2-3	TRBD2	TRBV27	NA	CASSQTGLAGYGTDTQYF	TGTGCCAGCAGCCAAACCGGACTAGCGGGTTATGGCACAGATACGCAGTATTTT
TRBJ2-5	NA	TRBV2	NA	CASSGGRGRGYQETQYF	TGTGCCAGCAGTGGAGGCAGGGGTAGGGGGTACCAAGAGACCCAGTACTTC
TRBJ1-1	NA	TRBV6-5	NA	CASSYSRPGGRTEAFF	TGTGCCAGCAGTTACTCGAGACCTGGGGGCAGGACTGAAGCTTTCTTT
TRBJ2-7	TRBD2	TRBV9	NA	CASSVETGGYEQYF	TGTGCCAGCAGCGTAGAAACGGGAGGTTACGAGCAGTACTTC
TRBJ2-7	NA	TRBV25-1	once	CASSPTWGHGNYEQYF	TGTGCCAGCAGTCCCACTTGGGGACACGGGAACTACGAGCAGTACTTC
TRBJ2-7	NA	TRBV9	NA	CASSPQGAFPYEQYF	TGTGCCAGCAGCCCCCAGGGTGCTTTCCCCTACGAGCAGTACTTC
TRBJ2-7	NA	TRBV30	NA	CAWSAGTLKF	TGTGCCTGGAGCGCCGGGACATTAAAGTTC
TRBJ2-7	NA	TRBV7-2	NA	CASSFGGLEQYF	TGTGCCAGCAGCTTTGGTGGACTTGAGCAGTACTTC
TRBJ2-5	TRBD1	TRBV5-6	NA	CASSFGLAGGAKTQYF	TGTGCCAGCAGTTTTGGGTTAGCAGGGGGCGCGAAGACCCAGTACTTC
TRBJ2-2	NA	TRBV6-5	NA	CASSYEVTGELFF	TGTGCCAGCAGTTACGAGGTGACCGGGGAGCTGTTTTTT
TRBJ2-2	NA	TRBV19	NA	CASSIGGQNTGELFF	TGTGCCAGTAGTATAGGGGGACAGAACACCGGGGAGCTGTTTTTT
TRBJ2-1	TRBD2	TRBV6-6	NA	CASSPGLGSHNEQFF	TGTGCCAGCAGTCCGGGACTAGGGTCCCACAATGAGCAGTTCTTC
TRBJ2-1	NA	TRBV28	NA	CASVLGTGYNEQFF	TGTGCCAGTGTACTTGGGACTGGTTACAATGAGCAGTTCTTC
TRBJ2-3	NA	TRBV15	NA	CATSRDPRDTQYF	TGTGCCACCAGCAGAGATCCGAGAGATACGCAGTATTTT
TRBJ2-7	TRBD2	TRBV27	NA	CASSLSSLAGSYEQYF	TGTGCCAGCAGTTTATCGAGCCTAGCGGGAAGCTACGAGCAGTACTTC
TRBJ2-3	TRBD2	TRBV28	NA	CASSLYLAGAPTDTQYF	TGTGCCAGCAGTTTATATCTAGCGGGAGCCCCCACAGATACGCAGTATTTT
TRBJ2-7	NA	TRBV25-1	NA	CASSANRVSYEQYF	TGTGCCAGCAGCGCCAACAGGGTTTCCTACGAGCAGTACTTC
TRBJ1-6	TRBD1	TRBV6-5	NA	CASSLTGDRGSPLHF	TGTGCCAGCAGTTTGACAGGGGACAGAGGTTCACCCCTCCACTTT
TRBJ2-1	TRBD1	TRBV11-3	NA	CASSFRGRPFF	TGTGCCAGCAGCTTCAGGGGGCGCCCGTTCTTC
TRBJ2-3	NA	TRBV5-1	once	CASSLESPDTDTQYF	TGCGCCAGCAGCTTGGAAAGTCCAGACACAGATACGCAGTATTTT
TRBJ2-5	TRBD2	TRBV28	NA	CASSLALAGGETQYF	TGTGCCAGCAGTTTAGCACTAGCGGGTGGCGAGACCCAGTACTTC
TRBJ2-4	TRBD2	TRBV7-3	NA	CASSPTLGGRKYF	TGTGCCAGCAGCCCGACTTTGGGGGGGAGAAAATACTTC
TRBJ1-4	NA	TRBV7-9	NA	CASSSDGSEKLFF	TGTGCCAGCAGTTCGGACGGGAGTGAAAAACTGTTTTTT
TRBJ2-7	NA	TRBV6-5	NA	CASSPLAGVSEQYF	TGTGCCAGCAGTCCTCTTGCGGGCGTCAGCGAGCAGTACTTC
TRBJ1-2	TRBD1	TRBV30	NA	CAWSVTGGPNYGYTF	TGTGCCTGGAGTGTAACAGGGGGCCCTAACTATGGCTACACCTTC
TRBJ2-5	TRBD2	TRBV18	NA	CASSPPGTSGRAQETQYF	TGTGCCAGCTCACCCCCCGGGACTAGCGGGAGGGCCCAAGAGACCCAGTACTTC
TRBJ2-1	TRBD1	TRBV13	NA	CASSPWTGDSYNEQFF	TGTGCCAGCAGTCCTTGGACAGGGGACTCCTACAATGAGCAGTTCTTC
TRBJ2-2	TRBD2	TRBV6-1	NA	CASNLAGVPGELFF	TGTGCCAGCAATCTAGCGGGAGTTCCCGGGGAGCTGTTTTTT
TRBJ2-5	TRBD1	TRBV7-9	NA	CASSTRQGEAVETQYF	TGTGCCAGCAGCACCCGACAGGGGGAGGCTGTGGAGACCCAGTACTTC
TRBJ2-1	TRBD2	TRBV6-4	NA	CASSDASGNAEQFF	TGTGCCAGCAGTGATGCTAGCGGGAACGCTGAGCAGTTCTTC
TRBJ2-2	NA	TRBV6-4	NA	CASSDKASANTGELFF	TGTGCCAGCAGTGATAAAGCTAGCGCAAACACCGGGGAGCTGTTTTTT
TRBJ2-3	NA	TRBV5-4	NA	CASSFPGSGADTQYF	TGTGCCAGCAGCTTCCCCGGGAGTGGGGCAGATACGCAGTATTTT
TRBJ2-3	NA	TRBV20-1	NA	CSASSIDTQYF	TGCAGTGCTAGTTCCATAGATACGCAGTATTTT
TRBJ2-7	NA	TRBV27	NA	CASSFRDSYEQYF	TGTGCCAGCAGTTTCCGCGACTCCTACGAGCAGTACTTC
TRBJ1-1	NA	TRBV27	NA	CASRPNTFNTEAFF	TGTGCCAGCAGACCGAATACTTTTAACACTGAAGCTTTCTTT
TRBJ2-7	NA	TRBV5-8	NA	CASSWGDRTYEQYF	TGTGCCAGCAGCTGGGGGGACAGAACCTACGAGCAGTACTTC
TRBJ2-2	NA	TRBV9	NA	CASSRYGDTGELFF	TGTGCCAGCAGCCGGTACGGGGACACCGGGGAGCTGTTTTTT
TRBJ2-2	NA	TRBV2	NA	CASSEALWAGSGELFF	TGTGCCAGCAGTGAAGCGTTGTGGGCAGGCAGCGGGGAGCTGTTTTTT
TRBJ2-6	NA	TRBV4-1	NA	CASSPVLSGANVLTF	TGCGCCAGCTCACCTGTCCTATCTGGGGCCAACGTCCTGACTTTC